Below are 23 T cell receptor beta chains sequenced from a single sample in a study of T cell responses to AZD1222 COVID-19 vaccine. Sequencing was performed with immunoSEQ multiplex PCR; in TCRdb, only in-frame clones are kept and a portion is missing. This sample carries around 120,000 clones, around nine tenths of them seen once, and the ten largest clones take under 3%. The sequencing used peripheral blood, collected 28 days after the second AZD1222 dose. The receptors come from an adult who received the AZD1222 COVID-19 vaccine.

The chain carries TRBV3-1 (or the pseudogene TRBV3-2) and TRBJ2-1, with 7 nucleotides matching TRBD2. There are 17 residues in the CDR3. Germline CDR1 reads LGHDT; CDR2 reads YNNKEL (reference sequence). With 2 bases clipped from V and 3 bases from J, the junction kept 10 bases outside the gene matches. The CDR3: CASSQSIPGTNYNEQFF. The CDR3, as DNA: TGTGCCAGCAGCCAAAGTATCCCCGGGACTAACTACAATGAGCAGTTCTTC.

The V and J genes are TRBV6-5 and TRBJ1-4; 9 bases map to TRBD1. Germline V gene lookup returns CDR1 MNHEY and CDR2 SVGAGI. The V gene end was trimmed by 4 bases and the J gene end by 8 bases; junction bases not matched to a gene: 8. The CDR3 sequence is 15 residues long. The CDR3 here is CASSSSGTGYEKLFF. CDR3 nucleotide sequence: TGTGCCAGCAGTTCCTCCGGGACAGGGTACGAAAAACTGTTTTTT.

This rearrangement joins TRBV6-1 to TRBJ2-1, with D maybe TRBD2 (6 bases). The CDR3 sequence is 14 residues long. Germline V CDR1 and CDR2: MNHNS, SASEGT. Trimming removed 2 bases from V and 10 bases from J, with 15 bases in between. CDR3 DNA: TGTGCCAGCAGTGAACATTTATCGCGGGACGAGCAGTTCTTC. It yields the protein CASSEHLSRDEQFF.

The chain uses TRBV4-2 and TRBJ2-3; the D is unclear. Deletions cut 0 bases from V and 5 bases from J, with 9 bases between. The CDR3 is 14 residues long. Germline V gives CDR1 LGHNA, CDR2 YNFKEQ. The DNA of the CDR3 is TGTGCCAGCAGCCAAGATAGCAATATAGATACGCAGTATTTT. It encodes CASSQDSNIDTQYF.

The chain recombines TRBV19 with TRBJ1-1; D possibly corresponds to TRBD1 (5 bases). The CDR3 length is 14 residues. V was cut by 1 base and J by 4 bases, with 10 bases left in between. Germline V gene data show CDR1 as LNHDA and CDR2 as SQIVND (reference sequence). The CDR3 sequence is CASSIVRGSTEAFF. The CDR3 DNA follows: TGTGCCAGTAGTATAGTTAGGGGAAGCACTGAAGCTTTCTTT.

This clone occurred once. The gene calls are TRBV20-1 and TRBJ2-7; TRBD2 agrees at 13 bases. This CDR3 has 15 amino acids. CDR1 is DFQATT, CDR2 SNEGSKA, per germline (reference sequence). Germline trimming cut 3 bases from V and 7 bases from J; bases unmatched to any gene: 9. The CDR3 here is CSASATSGRALEQYF. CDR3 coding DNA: TGCAGTGCTAGTGCTACTAGCGGGAGGGCCTTAGAGCAGTACTTC.

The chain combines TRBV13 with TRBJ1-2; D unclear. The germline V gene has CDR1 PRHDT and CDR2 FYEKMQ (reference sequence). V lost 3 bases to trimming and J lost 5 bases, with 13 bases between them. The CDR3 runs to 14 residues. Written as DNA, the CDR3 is TGTGCCAGCAGCTTGCGCGTGGGAGGGTATGGCTACACCTTC. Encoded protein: CASSLRVGGYGYTF.

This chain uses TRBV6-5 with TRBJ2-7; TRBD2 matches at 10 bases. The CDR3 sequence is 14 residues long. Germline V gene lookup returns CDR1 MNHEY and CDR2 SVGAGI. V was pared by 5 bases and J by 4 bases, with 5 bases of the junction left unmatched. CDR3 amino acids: CASSPGLANYEQYF. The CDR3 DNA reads TGTGCCAGCAGTCCGGGACTAGCGAATTACGAGCAGTACTTC.

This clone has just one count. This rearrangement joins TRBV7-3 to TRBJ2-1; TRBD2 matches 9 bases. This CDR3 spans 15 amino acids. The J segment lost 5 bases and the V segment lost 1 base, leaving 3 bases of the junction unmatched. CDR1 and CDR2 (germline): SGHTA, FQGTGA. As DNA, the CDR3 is TGTGCCAGCAGCTTAAGTCTAGCGGGAAACAATGAGCAGTTCTTC. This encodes CASSLSLAGNNEQFF.

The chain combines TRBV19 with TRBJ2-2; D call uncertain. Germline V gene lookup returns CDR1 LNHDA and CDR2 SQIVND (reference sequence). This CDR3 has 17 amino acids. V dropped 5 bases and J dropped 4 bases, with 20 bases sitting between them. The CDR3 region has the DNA TGTGCCAGTAGTCTGGACGTGGCGAGGAGAAGCACCGGGGAGCTGTTTTTT. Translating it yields CASSLDVARRSTGELFF.

The DNA of the CDR3 is TGTGCCAGCAGCCAAGCAGGGGTGATGGAACTGTTTTTT. As protein: CASSQAGVMELFF. The chain employs TRBV6-5 and TRBJ1-4, with a weak D call TRBD1 (6 bases). Germline-derived CDR1 and CDR2 are MNHEY and SVGAGI. CDR3 length equals 13 residues. V gave up 6 bases and J gave up 12 bases, with 17 bases separating them.

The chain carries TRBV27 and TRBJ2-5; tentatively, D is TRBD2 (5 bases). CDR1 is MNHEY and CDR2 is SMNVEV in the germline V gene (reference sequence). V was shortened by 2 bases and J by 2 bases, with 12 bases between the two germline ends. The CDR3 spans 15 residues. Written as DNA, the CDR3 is TGTGCCAGCAGTTTAGTGGGCGGGTGGCAAGAGACCCAGTACTTC. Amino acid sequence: CASSLVGGWQETQYF.

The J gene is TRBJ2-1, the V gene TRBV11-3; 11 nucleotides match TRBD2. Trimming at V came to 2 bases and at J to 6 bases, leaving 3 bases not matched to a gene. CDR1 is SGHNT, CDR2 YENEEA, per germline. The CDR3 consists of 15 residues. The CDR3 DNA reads TGTGCCAGCAGCTTAAGACTAGCGGGGATCAATGAGCAGTTCTTC. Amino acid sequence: CASSLRLAGINEQFF.

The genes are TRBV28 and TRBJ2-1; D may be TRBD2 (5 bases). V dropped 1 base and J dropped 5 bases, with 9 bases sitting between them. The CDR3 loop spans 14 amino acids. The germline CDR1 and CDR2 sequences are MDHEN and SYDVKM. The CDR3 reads CASSLYEGHNEQFF. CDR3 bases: TGTGCCAGCAGTTTATACGAGGGCCACAATGAGCAGTTCTTC. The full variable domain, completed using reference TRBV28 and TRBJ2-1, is DVKVTQSSRYLVKRTGEKVFLECVQDMDHENMFWYRQDPGLGLRLIYFSYDVKMKEKGDIPEGYSVSREKKERFSLILESASTNQTSMYLCASSLYEGHNEQFFGPGTRLTVL.

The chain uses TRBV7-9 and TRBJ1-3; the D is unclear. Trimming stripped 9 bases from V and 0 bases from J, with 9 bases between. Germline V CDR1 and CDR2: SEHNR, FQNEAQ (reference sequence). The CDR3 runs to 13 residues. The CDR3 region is CASTFLSGNTIYF. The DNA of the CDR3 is TGTGCCAGTACCTTCCTCTCTGGAAACACCATATATTTT. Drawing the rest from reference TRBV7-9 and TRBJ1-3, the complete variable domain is DTGVSQNPRHKITKRGQNVTFRCDPISEHNRLYWYRQTLGQGPEFLTYFQNEAQLEKSRLLSDRFSAERPKGSFSTLEIQRTEQGDSAMYLCASTFLSGNTIYFGEGSWLTVV.

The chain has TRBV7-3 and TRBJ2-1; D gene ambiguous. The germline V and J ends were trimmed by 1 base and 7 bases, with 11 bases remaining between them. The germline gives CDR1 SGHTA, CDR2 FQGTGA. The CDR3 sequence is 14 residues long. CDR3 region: CASSLKGVMNEQFF. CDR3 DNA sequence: TGTGCCAGCAGCTTAAAAGGAGTAATGAATGAGCAGTTCTTC.

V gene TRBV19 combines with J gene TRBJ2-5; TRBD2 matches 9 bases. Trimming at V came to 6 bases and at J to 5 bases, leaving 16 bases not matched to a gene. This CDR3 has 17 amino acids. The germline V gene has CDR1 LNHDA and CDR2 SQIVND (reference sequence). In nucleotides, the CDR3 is TGTGCCAGTAGGGGAGAGGATAGCGGGAGAATGGGTGAGACCCAGTACTTC. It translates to CASRGEDSGRMGETQYF. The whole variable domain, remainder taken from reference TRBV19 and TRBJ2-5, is DGGITQSPKYLFRKEGQNVTLSCEQNLNHDAMYWYRQDPGQGLRLIYYSQIVNDFQKGDIAEGYSVSREKKESFPLTVTSAQKNPTAFYLCASRGEDSGRMGETQYFGPGTRLLVL.

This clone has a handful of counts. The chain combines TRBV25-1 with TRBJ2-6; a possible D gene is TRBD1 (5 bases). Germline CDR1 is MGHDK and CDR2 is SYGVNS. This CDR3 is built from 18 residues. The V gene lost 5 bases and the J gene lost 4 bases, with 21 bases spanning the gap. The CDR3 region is CASSNSVGAGRGANVLTF. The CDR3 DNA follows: TGTGCCAGCAGTAACTCCGTGGGCGCAGGGCGCGGGGCCAACGTCCTGACTTTC.

CDR3 residues: CASSLDQQGLYGYTF. CDR3 nucleotide sequence: TGTGCCAGCAGCTTAGACCAGCAGGGGCTCTATGGCTACACCTTC. V is TRBV11-2 and J is TRBJ1-2; the D gene is possibly TRBD1 (6 bases). This CDR3 is 15 amino acids long. V was clipped by 0 bases and J by 4 bases, with 12 bases between them. Germline V gives CDR1 SGHAT, CDR2 FQNNGV.

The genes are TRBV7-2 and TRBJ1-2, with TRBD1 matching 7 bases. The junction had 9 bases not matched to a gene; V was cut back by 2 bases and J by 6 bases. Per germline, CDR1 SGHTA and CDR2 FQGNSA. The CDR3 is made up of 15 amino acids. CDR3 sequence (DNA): TGTGCCAGCAGCTTAAGATACGGAGGGGGCGATGGCTACACCTTC. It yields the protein CASSLRYGGGDGYTF.

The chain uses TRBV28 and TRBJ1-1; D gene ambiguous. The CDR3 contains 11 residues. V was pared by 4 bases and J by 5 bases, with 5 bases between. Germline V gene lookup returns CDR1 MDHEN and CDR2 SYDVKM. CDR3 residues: CASSSITEAFF. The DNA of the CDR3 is TGTGCCAGCAGTTCCATAACTGAAGCTTTCTTT.

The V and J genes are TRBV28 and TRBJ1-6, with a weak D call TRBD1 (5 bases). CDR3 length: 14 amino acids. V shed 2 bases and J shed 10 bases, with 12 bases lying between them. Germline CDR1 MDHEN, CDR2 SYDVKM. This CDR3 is CASSLGGVKSPLHF. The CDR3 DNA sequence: TGTGCCAGCAGTTTAGGGGGTGTGAAATCACCCCTCCACTTT.

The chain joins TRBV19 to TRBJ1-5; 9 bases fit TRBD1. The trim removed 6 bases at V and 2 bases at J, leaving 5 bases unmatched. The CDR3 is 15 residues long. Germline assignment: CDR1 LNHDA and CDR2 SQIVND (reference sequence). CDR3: CASRTGGTGNQPQHF. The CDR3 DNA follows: TGTGCCAGTAGAACAGGGGGCACTGGCAATCAGCCCCAGCATTTT.